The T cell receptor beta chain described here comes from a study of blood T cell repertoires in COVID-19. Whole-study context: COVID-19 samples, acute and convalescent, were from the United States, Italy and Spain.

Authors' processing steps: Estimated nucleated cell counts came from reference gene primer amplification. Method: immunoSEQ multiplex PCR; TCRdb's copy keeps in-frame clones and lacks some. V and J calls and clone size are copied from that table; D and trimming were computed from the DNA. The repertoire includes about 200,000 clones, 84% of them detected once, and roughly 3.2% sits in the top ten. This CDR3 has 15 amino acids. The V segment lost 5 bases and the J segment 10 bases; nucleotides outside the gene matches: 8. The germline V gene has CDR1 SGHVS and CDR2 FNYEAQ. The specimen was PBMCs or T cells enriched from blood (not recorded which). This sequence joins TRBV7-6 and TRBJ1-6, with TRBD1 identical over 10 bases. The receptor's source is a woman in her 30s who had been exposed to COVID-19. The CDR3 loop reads CASSKGTGVLSPLHF. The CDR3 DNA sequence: TGTGCCAGCAGCAAGGGGACAGGGGTTCTGTCACCCCTCCACTTT.